One sample yielded the 7 T cell receptor beta chains listed below, sequenced in a study of shared clonotypes between healthy human individuals. Here immunoSEQ multiplex PCR was the method, and the copy in TCRdb shows in-frame clones only, minus some. The repertoire consists of about 2.3 million clones, with approximately 95% occurring once and the leading ten covering about 0.37%. The specimen sequenced was naive CD4+ T cells from PBMCs. Subset defined: CD45RA+ positively selected. The receptor source for this set is a man aged 18-30 years in good health. Some clones in this sample may be carry-over from other donors' samples.

The V gene is TRBV7-2, the J gene TRBJ1-5; D call uncertain. The CDR3 is 16 amino acids. V was trimmed by 2 bases and J by 7 bases, leaving 18 bases between them. Germline V gives CDR1 SGHTA, CDR2 FQGNSA. The CDR3 DNA is TGTGCCAGCAGCTTAACACCATACGGGCTGGGGCAGCCCCAGCATTTT. As protein: CASSLTPYGLGQPQHF.

The chain combines TRBV18 with TRBJ1-5; D might be TRBD1 (6 bases). The CDR3 is 15 amino acids. CDR1 KGHSH and CDR2 LQKENI come from the germline V gene. The V and J ends lost 2 bases and 7 bases respectively, with 15 bases between them. DNA for the CDR3: TGTGCCAGCTCACCAAGCGTGTCAGGGGCCCAGCCCCAGCATTTT. This gives the protein CASSPSVSGAQPQHF.

This rearrangement joins TRBV7-2 to TRBJ2-3; the D gene is possibly TRBD1 (7 bases). Germline V gene data show CDR1 as SGHTA and CDR2 as FQGNSA. There are 18 residues in the CDR3. Trimming pared 7 bases from V and 6 bases from J, leaving 29 bases between. The CDR3 spells CASTRRGARGSLGDTQYF. CDR3 DNA: TGTGCCAGCACCCGGAGGGGAGCCAGGGGGTCCCTCGGGGATACGCAGTATTTT.

The CDR3 DNA is TGTGCCAGCAGCTGGGGGGCACAAGAGACCCAGTACTTC. It specifies CASSWGAQETQYF. The chain employs TRBV5-4 and TRBJ2-5; perhaps D is TRBD1 or TRBD2 (6 bases each). This CDR3 spans 13 amino acids. Trimming took 3 bases from V and 2 from J, leaving 8 bases between them. Germline V gene sequence: CDR1 SGHNT, CDR2 YYREEE (reference sequence).

V is TRBV5-1 and J is TRBJ1-2, with D perhaps matching TRBD1 (6 bases). Germline V gene sequence: CDR1 SGHRS, CDR2 YFSETQ. This CDR3 comprises 15 residues. V lost 4 bases, J lost 4 bases, and 17 bases lay in between. CDR3: CASSGTGFSSYGYTF. The CDR3 nucleotides are TGCGCCAGCAGCGGTACAGGGTTTAGTAGCTATGGCTACACCTTC.

This clone was seen just once. Other DNA variants within this sample encode the same CDR3. The V and J genes are TRBV7-6 and TRBJ2-6; unclear D gene. The CDR3 consists of 13 residues. Germline V gene data show CDR1 as SGHVS and CDR2 as FNYEAQ. Trimming took off 3 bases at V and 1 base at J, with 1 base between the two ends. CDR3 nucleotide sequence: TGTGCCAGCAGCTTTTCTGGGGCCAACGTCCTGACTTTC. It is translated as CASSFSGANVLTF.

This chain links TRBV6-1 with TRBJ2-7, with a possible D match to TRBD2 (6 bases). CDR1 MNHNS and CDR2 SASEGT come from the germline V gene. This CDR3 has 15 residues. V was clipped by 8 bases and J by 0 bases, with 17 bases between them. CDR3 in DNA: TGTGCCAGCGTGGACGCGGGACGGAACTCCTACGAGCAGTACTTC. Translated, it gives CASVDAGRNSYEQYF.